Presented here are 4 T cell receptor beta chains from one specimen sequenced in a study of blood T cells in healthy people across ages. A second PCR, run for roughly 7 to 11 cycles, used a sample-barcoded 5' primer plus a J-beta primer mix. From the 5' RACE reads, TCRdb called clonotypes with MiXCR, one entry per CDR3 protein. The sample lists about 750,000 distinct CDR3 sequences; less than 70% were seen once. Sequencing input: blood. The receptor source for this set is an elderly man in good health.

This chain uses TRBV21-1 with TRBJ1-2. TRBV21-1 is an annotated pseudogene. The CDR3 is 14 residues long. CDR3 amino acids: CASSSGRENYGYTF. As DNA, the CDR3 is TGTGCCAGCAGCAGCGGCAGGGAGAACTATGGCTACACCTTC.

The chain links TRBV3-1 to TRBJ2-3, with 11 bases aligning to TRBD2. With V trimmed by 0 bases and J by 7 bases, 3 bases remained unmatched. The CDR3 is made up of 15 amino acids. Germline CDR1 LGHDT, CDR2 YNNKEL (reference sequence). The CDR3 DNA sequence: TGTGCCAGCAGCCAAGACCTAGCGGGAGGAAATACGCAGTATTTT. This translates into CASSQDLAGGNTQYF.

J is TRBJ2-1 and V is TRBV10-3; 8 nucleotides line up with TRBD2. V was pared by 10 bases and J by 12 bases, with 11 bases of the junction left unmatched. Looked up from germline, CDR1 is ENHRY and CDR2 is SYGVKD. This CDR3 is built from 12 residues. This CDR3 is CATMAGGETQFF. CDR3 nucleotide sequence: TGTGCCACTATGGCCGGGGGGGAAACGCAGTTCTTC.

The gene calls are TRBV7-2 and TRBJ1-2; maybe TRBD1 (6 bases). The germline V gene has CDR1 SGHTA and CDR2 FQGNSA. This CDR3 comprises 18 residues. Trimming cost V 1 base and J 1 base, with 19 bases left between them. CDR3 region: CASSLGPLSRGINYGYTF. The CDR3 DNA is TGTGCCAGCAGCTTAGGTCCTCTTTCCAGGGGAATTAACTATGGCTACACCTTC.